This TCR beta chain stems from a study of CD8+CD57+ T cells in acquired aplastic anemia. Study overall: Recorded DNA amounts for sorted CD4+ and CD8+ cells had an average of about 3 ug.

Using genomic DNA as the template, TCR beta VDJ and CDR3 profiling was carried out. TCRdb called the reads again in MiXCR, with one record for every CDR3 protein. Of around 130,000 distinct CDR3 sequences listed, 45% to 60% were seen once; the top ten hold approximately 28%. Previously, flow cytometry had revealed CD8+CD57+ cell expansion in the patients chosen for sequencing. Findings of the study overall: Patients and controls shared twenty-nine CD8+ CDR3 sequences, which appeared highly expressed in patients and within their immunodominant clones. Patients and controls were not found to differ significantly in CD8+ Simpson's diversity.

This clonotype was detected only a few times. The antigen is undetermined. This CDR3 spans 12 amino acids. Trimming removed 1 base from V and 5 bases from J, with 1 base in between. CDR1 is SGDLS, CDR2 YYNGEE, per germline. This receptor was obtained from a human donor with aplastic anemia. Material: sorted CD4+, CD8+, or CD8+CD57+ T cells (not recorded which) from PBMCs. V usage is TRBV9 and J usage is TRBJ1-6; D gene ambiguous. The CDR3 nucleotides are TGTGCCAGCAGCGTAAATAATTCACCCCTCCACTTT. This codes for CASSVNNSPLHF.